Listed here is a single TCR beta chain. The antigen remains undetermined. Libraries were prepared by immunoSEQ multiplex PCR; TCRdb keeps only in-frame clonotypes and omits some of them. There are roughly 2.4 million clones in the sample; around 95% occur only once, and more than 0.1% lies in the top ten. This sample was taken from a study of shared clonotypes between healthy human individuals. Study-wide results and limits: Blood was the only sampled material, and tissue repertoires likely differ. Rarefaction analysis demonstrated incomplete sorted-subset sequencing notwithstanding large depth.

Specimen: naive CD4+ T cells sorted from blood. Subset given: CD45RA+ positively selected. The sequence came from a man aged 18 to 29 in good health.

The CDR3 is CSVAGNEKLFF. DNA of the CDR3: TGCAGTGTGGCAGGAAATGAAAAACTGTTTTTT. The chain combines TRBV20-1 with TRBJ1-4; D gene ambiguous. V lost 7 bases, J lost 5 bases, and 8 bases lay in between. Germline assignment: CDR1 DFQATT and CDR2 SNEGSKA (reference sequence). The CDR3 contains 11 residues.